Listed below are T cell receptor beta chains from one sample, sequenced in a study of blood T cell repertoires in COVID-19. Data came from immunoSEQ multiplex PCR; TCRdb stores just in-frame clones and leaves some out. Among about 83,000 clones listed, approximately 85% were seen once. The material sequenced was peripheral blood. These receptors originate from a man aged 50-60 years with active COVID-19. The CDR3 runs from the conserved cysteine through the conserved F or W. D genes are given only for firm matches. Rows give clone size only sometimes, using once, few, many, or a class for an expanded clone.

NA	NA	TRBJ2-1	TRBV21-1	TGTGCCAGCAGCAAAGTTGGGCTAGCGGGAGGTTCCTTCTCCTACAATGAGCAGTTCTTC	CASSKVGLAGGSFSYNEQFF
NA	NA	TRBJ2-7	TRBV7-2	TGTGCCAGCAGCCCTAAGGCCAGCGGCACCTACGAGCAGTACTTC	CASSPKASGTYEQYF
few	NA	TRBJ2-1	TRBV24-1	TGTGCCACCAGTGCGTCGGGTTCCTACAATGAGCAGTTCTTC	CATSASGSYNEQFF
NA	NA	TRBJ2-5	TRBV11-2	TGTGCCAGCAGCTCTCCGAGGGCCGCCGGGGAGACCCAGTACTTC	CASSSPRAAGETQYF
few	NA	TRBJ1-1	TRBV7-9	TGTGCCAGCAGCCCCAGGGGAGTGGGGACTGAAGCTTTCTTT	CASSPRGVGTEAFF
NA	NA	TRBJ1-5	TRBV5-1	TGCGCCAGCAGTGTAGGGGATAATCAGCCCCAGCATTTT	CASSVGDNQPQHF
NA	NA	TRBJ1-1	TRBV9	TGTGCCAGCAGCTCCTCAGGGGCCACTGAAGCTTTCTTT	CASSSSGATEAFF
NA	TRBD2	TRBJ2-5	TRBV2	TGTGCCAGCAGTGGCGGGACTAGCGGGGGGGAGTCGTACTTC	CASSGGTSGGESYF
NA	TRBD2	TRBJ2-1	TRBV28	TGTGCCAGCAGCGAAGTGACTAGCGGGAGGGTGAATGAGCAGTTCTTC	CASSEVTSGRVNEQFF
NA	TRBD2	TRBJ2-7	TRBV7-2	TGTGCCAGCAGCCCAGGGAGCGGGGGATCCTACGAGCAGTACTTC	CASSPGSGGSYEQYF
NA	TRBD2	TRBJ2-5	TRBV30	TGTGCCTGGAGTGTTGCGGGGGGCCAAGAGACCCAGTACTTC	CAWSVAGGQETQYF
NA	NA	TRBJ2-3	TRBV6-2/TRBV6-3	TGTGCCAGCAGTTCTGTAGGACTGAACACAGATACGCAGTATTTT	CASSSVGLNTDTQYF
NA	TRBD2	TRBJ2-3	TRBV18	TGTGCCAGCTCACGGGCGGGGGGCCCAGATACGCAGTATTTT	CASSRAGGPDTQYF
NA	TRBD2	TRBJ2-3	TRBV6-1	TGTGCCAGCAGTGGACTGACTAGCGGGGGCACAGATACGCAGTATTTT	CASSGLTSGGTDTQYF
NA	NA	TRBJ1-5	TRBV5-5	TGTGCCAGCAGCTTCGGTGCCAAGGGGAGCAATCAGCCCCAGCATTTT	CASSFGAKGSNQPQHF
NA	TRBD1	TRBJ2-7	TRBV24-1	TGTGCCACCAGTGCCTCCGGGACAGGGATTAATACCTACGAGCAGTACTTC	CATSASGTGINTYEQYF
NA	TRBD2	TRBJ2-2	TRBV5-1	TGCGCCAGCAGCCCACTAGCGGGGGGAGGAACCGGGGAGCTGTTTTTT	CASSPLAGGGTGELFF
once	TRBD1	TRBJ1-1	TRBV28	TGTGCCAGCAGTTTGGGACAGAGAACTTTCTTT	CASSLGQRTFF
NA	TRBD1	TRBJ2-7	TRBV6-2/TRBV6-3	TGTGCCAGCAGTTTTCTGGCTGACCGACAGGGGATCTGGGAGCAGTACTTC	CASSFLADRQGIWEQYF
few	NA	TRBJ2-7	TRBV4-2	TGTGCCAGCAGCCAAGATTCTGGCAGGTCCTACGAGCAGTACTTC	CASSQDSGRSYEQYF
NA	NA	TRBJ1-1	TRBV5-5	TGTGCCAGCAGCTTGGGGCCAAATACTGAAGCTTTCTTT	CASSLGPNTEAFF
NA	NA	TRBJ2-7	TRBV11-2	TGTGCCAGCAGCTTCTTGGTCAGCTCCTACGAGCAGTACTTC	CASSFLVSSYEQYF
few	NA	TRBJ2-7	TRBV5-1	TGCGCCAGCAGCGGGGAGCACGAGCAGTACTTC	CASSGEHEQYF
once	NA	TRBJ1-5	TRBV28	TGTGCCAGCAGTTTAATGCAGGGCGCTTCTGGGCAGCCCCAGCATTTT	CASSLMQGASGQPQHF
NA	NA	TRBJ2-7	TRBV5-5	TGTGCCAGCAGCTCGAGGACTGCGAGCTCCTACGAGCAGTACTTC	CASSSRTASSYEQYF
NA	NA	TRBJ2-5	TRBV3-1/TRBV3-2	TGTGCCAGCAGCCCCCCGGCGGTCGCGCAAGAGACCCAGTACTTC	CASSPPAVAQETQYF
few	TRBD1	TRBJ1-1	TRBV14	TGTGCCAGCAGCCTCCTGGGACAGCCGAACACTGAAGCTTTCTTT	CASSLLGQPNTEAFF
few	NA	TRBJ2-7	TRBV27	TGTGCCAGCAGTATAGACGGACAGTTCGAGCAGTACTTC	CASSIDGQFEQYF
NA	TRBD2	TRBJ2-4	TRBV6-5	TGTGCCAGCAGCTCAAGCGGGGGGGGAAACATTCAGTACTTC	CASSSSGGGNIQYF